This T cell receptor (beta chain) came from a study of blood T cell repertoires in COVID-19. The wider study: Whether acute or convalescent, the COVID-19 samples came from the United States, Italy and Spain. T cells, B-cell-depleted T cells, or PBMCs supplied cDNA or gDNA.

Trimming at V came to 7 bases and at J to 8 bases, leaving 11 bases not matched to a gene. The CDR3 consists of 14 residues. Germline V gives CDR1 SGHRS, CDR2 YFSETQ. Per the original methods: Estimated nucleated cell counts came from reference gene primer amplification. Profiling relied on immunoSEQ multiplex PCR, and the TCRdb table lists in-frame clones only, not all of them. V and J calls and clone size follow that table, whereas D and trimming were derived from the DNA. The sample lists some 150,000 clones; over 75% were seen once. The chain joins TRBV5-1 to TRBJ2-1; 8 nucleotides agree with TRBD2. The clonotype originates from a man in his sixties with active or convalescent COVID-19. Sequencing was done on a sample of peripheral blood. The CDR3 nucleotides are TGCGCCAGCGCCGGGGGGGCCTCGTTCGATGAGCAGTTCTTC. Its translation is CASAGGASFDEQFF.